These 32 T cell receptor beta chains share one sample of origin, sequenced in a study of long-term antiretroviral therapy in people with HIV. Researchers ran immunoSEQ v3.0 at survey level. TCRdb's copy holds only in-frame clones and misses some; the assay was immunoSEQ multiplex PCR. The sample consists of 28,000 or so clones, 93% of them appearing once. Sequencing was performed on unsorted PBMCs, taken 6.2 years after starting antiretroviral therapy. The receptors come from a man aged 40-50 years with HIV.

The V and J genes are TRBV10-1 and TRBJ2-3; 10 bases align to TRBD2. There are 16 residues in the CDR3. V trimming: 3 bases; J trimming: 4 bases; junction bases outside the gene matches: 7. Per germline, CDR1 WNHNN and CDR2 SYGVQD (reference sequence). Here the CDR3 reads CASSEIGLAGADTQYF. CDR3 sequence (DNA): TGCGCCAGCAGTGAAATCGGTCTAGCGGGAGCAGATACGCAGTATTTT.

The rearrangement uses TRBV27 and TRBJ2-7; 7 nucleotides agree with TRBD2. J gave up 7 bases and V 4 bases, and 10 bases lay outside the gene matches. The CDR3 is 14 residues long. Germline V gene sequence: CDR1 MNHEY, CDR2 SMNVEV (reference sequence). CDR3 DNA sequence: TGTGCCAGCAGTTCCCTTGCGGGAGCAGGTGAGCAGTACTTC. Protein sequence: CASSSLAGAGEQYF.

V gene TRBV15 combines with J gene TRBJ2-7, with 11 positions matching TRBD1. CDR1 is LNHNV, CDR2 YYDKDF, per germline (reference sequence). The length of the CDR3 is 13 residues. V was pared by 8 bases and J by 6 bases, with 6 bases of the junction left unmatched. CDR3 residues: CATRRDRGTEQYF. For the CDR3, the DNA is TGTGCCACCCGACGGGACAGGGGGACCGAGCAGTACTTC.

The V call is TRBV5-8, the J call TRBJ1-2; TRBD1 might be the D (6 bases). The germline CDR1 and CDR2 sequences are SGHTS and YDEGEE. CDR3 size: 15 residues. Trimming cost V 0 bases and J 1 base, with 10 bases left between them. CDR3 DNA: TGTGCCAGCAGCTTGGCGGGGGCCGGTAACTATGGCTACACCTTC. Its translation is CASSLAGAGNYGYTF. Combining the CDR3 with reference TRBV5-8 and TRBJ1-2 gives the whole variable domain EAGVTQSPTHLIKTRGQQATLRCSPISGHTSVYWYQQALGLGLQFLLWYDEGEERNRGNFPPRFSGRQFPNYSSELNVNALELEDSALYLCASSLAGAGNYGYTFGSGTRLTVV.

V is TRBV6-5 and J is TRBJ2-7; D call uncertain. CDR1 is MNHEY, CDR2 SVGAGI, per germline. V was pared by 2 bases and J by 4 bases, with 9 bases between. The CDR3 has 13 residues. CDR3 DNA sequence: TGTGCCAGCAGTTACGGTTCAATTTACGAGCAGTACTTC. Encoded protein: CASSYGSIYEQYF.

This clone was found a few times. This chain joins TRBV10-1 and TRBJ2-3; D remains unclear. The CDR3 spans 13 residues. V was cut by 3 bases and J by 9 bases, with 13 bases left in between. Germline V CDR1 and CDR2: WNHNN, SYGVQD (reference sequence). CDR3 in DNA: TGCGCCAGCAGTGATTCACCGACCTACACGCAGTATTTT. Its protein product is CASSDSPTYTQYF.

The V call is TRBV5-4, the J call TRBJ2-3, with D hard to call. This CDR3 spans 15 amino acids. Germline CDR1 is SGHNT and CDR2 is YYREEE (reference sequence). V was clipped by 0 bases and J by 2 bases, with 10 bases between them. The DNA of the CDR3 is TGTGCCAGCAGCTTGGGCCTTTTTACCACAGATACGCAGTATTTT. This translates into CASSLGLFTTDTQYF.

V usage is TRBV10-1 and J usage is TRBJ2-1; 10 nucleotides agree with TRBD2. Germline values: CDR1 WNHNN, CDR2 SYGVQD (reference sequence). V trimming: 1 base; J trimming: 1 base; junction bases outside the gene matches: 7. The CDR3 has 18 residues. The CDR3 DNA reads TGCGCCAGCAGTGAGTTCAGCGGGAGGGCCTGGTCCTACAATGAGCAGTTCTTC. This encodes CASSEFSGRAWSYNEQFF.

V is TRBV19 and J is TRBJ1-2; D possibly corresponds to TRBD1 (5 bases). V lost 5 bases and J 6 bases, leaving 19 bases between the germline ends. The CDR3 has 15 residues. Germline V CDR1 and CDR2: LNHDA, SQIVND (reference sequence). CDR3 sequence (DNA): TGTGCCAGTAGTGCCCGGGACTCCTATTCGGATGGCTACACCTTC. Protein: CASSARDSYSDGYTF.

This clone showed up just once. This sequence joins TRBV11-2 and TRBJ2-7; no firm D call. The germline V gene encodes CDR1 SGHAT and CDR2 FQNNGV. V was pared by 5 bases and J by 1 base, with 24 bases between. The CDR3 spans 18 residues. This CDR3 is CASSPLPRVAFSSYEQYF. For the CDR3, the DNA is TGTGCCAGCAGCCCCCTCCCGCGTGTTGCCTTTTCGTCCTACGAGCAGTACTTC.

The chain combines TRBV6-1 with TRBJ1-5, with D possibly TRBD1 on 5 matching bases. The V gene lost 6 bases and the J gene lost 3 bases, with 12 bases spanning the gap. CDR1 and CDR2 (germline): MNHNS, SASEGT. The CDR3 sequence is 14 residues long. The CDR3 DNA follows: TGTGCCAGCAGCTCTGACAGTCTCAATCAGCCCCAGCATTTT. Translation: CASSSDSLNQPQHF.

A single count supports this clone. The chain is built from TRBV29-1 and TRBJ1-1; TRBD1 aligns across 7 bases. This CDR3 is built from 16 residues. V trimming: 4 bases; J trimming: 4 bases; junction bases outside the gene matches: 15. The germline CDR1 and CDR2 sequences are SQVTM and ANQGSEA. The CDR3 loop reads CSVAVLQGRGTTEAFF. As DNA, the CDR3 is TGCAGCGTTGCGGTATTACAGGGGCGCGGGACCACTGAAGCTTTCTTT.

The V and J genes are TRBV6-5 and TRBJ2-3, with 9 bases matching TRBD2. The junction had 4 bases not matched to a gene; V was cut back by 8 bases and J by 1 base. The CDR3 runs to 14 residues. Germline V CDR1 and CDR2: MNHEY, SVGAGI. The DNA of the CDR3 is TGTGCCAGCCAGCGGGAGGAACGCACAGATACGCAGTATTTT. Protein product: CASQREERTDTQYF.

This chain connects TRBV5-1 to TRBJ1-4, with D perhaps TRBD1 (6 bases). The CDR3 covers 15 residues. Trimming removed 1 base from V and 8 bases from J, with 15 bases in between. Germline assignment: CDR1 SGHRS and CDR2 YFSETQ. The CDR3 nucleotides read TGCGCCAGCAGCTTGTTGGGGGGCGCGGGGGAAAAACTGTTTTTT. Translating it yields CASSLLGGAGEKLFF.

This chain connects TRBV27 to TRBJ2-6; no firm D call. The CDR3 loop spans 15 amino acids. The germline V gene has CDR1 MNHEY and CDR2 SMNVEV (reference sequence). Deletions cut 5 bases from V and 1 base from J, with 9 bases between. CDR3 sequence (DNA): TGTGCCAGCAGTGGCCTGGGTTCTGGGGCCAACGTCCTGACTTTC. Translating gives CASSGLGSGANVLTF.

The chain uses TRBV11-2 and TRBJ2-2; 10 nucleotides match TRBD2. Germline V gene data show CDR1 as SGHAT and CDR2 as FQNNGV. The CDR3 consists of 15 residues. Unmatched junction bases numbered 7, after V lost 6 bases and J lost 6 bases. CDR3 residues: CASRRPAGGAGELFF. CDR3 DNA sequence: TGTGCCAGCAGGCGCCCAGCGGGAGGGGCCGGGGAGCTGTTTTTT.

The V gene is TRBV11-2, the J gene TRBJ1-5; a possible D gene is TRBD1 (5 bases). The CDR3 spans 13 residues. V was clipped by 9 bases and J by 6 bases, with 15 bases between them. Germline V CDR1 and CDR2: SGHAT, FQNNGV. Written as DNA, the CDR3 is TGTGCCAGGGACACCGGAGGCGGTCAGCCCCAGCATTTT. Its protein is CARDTGGGQPQHF.

V is TRBV5-1 and J is TRBJ2-7, with D maybe TRBD1 (6 bases). Germline V gene lookup returns CDR1 SGHRS and CDR2 YFSETQ. V gave up 8 bases and J gave up 6 bases, with 21 bases separating them. CDR3 length: 14 residues. The CDR3 region is CASLQGLSFREQYF. DNA for the CDR3: TGCGCCAGTTTACAGGGCTTGAGTTTTCGCGAGCAGTACTTC.

This chain uses TRBV21-1 with TRBJ2-5; the table's D gene call, TRBD2, was not cross checked with the DNA. TRBV21-1 is a documented pseudogene. The CDR3 runs 16 residues. This CDR3 reads CASSNFRHGVQETQYF. CDR3 sequence (DNA): TGTGCCAGCAGCAATTTTCGCCACGGGGTCCAAGAGACCCAGTACTTC.

This chain links TRBV28 with TRBJ2-5, with 7 bases that match TRBD1. This CDR3 comprises 12 residues. Per the germline V gene, CDR1 is MDHEN and CDR2 is SYDVKM. Trimming removed 10 bases from V and 4 bases from J; junction bases left unmatched: 6. The CDR3 DNA is TGTGCCACGGAGACAGGGTCAGAGACCCAGTACTTC. Encoded protein: CATETGSETQYF.

The chain uses TRBV4-2 and TRBJ2-7; D may be TRBD2 (5 bases). Per the germline V gene, CDR1 is LGHNA and CDR2 is YNFKEQ. The V end was cut by 1 base, the J end by 2 bases, with 12 bases between. The CDR3 spans 15 residues. This chain's CDR3 is CASSQAGISPYEQYF. In DNA form, the CDR3 reads TGTGCCAGCAGCCAAGCGGGGATTTCCCCCTACGAGCAGTACTTC.

This clone was seen once. This rearrangement joins TRBV6-1 to TRBJ1-1, with 8 bases aligning to TRBD1. The germline V gene has CDR1 MNHNS and CDR2 SASEGT. The CDR3 runs 14 residues. Germline trimming cut 3 bases from V and 4 bases from J; bases unmatched to any gene: 4. The CDR3 loop is CASSEQGAVTEAFF. Written as DNA, the CDR3 is TGTGCCAGCAGTGAGCAGGGGGCAGTCACTGAAGCTTTCTTT.

The chain carries TRBV18 and TRBJ2-2; tentatively, D is TRBD2 (6 bases). This CDR3 region has 13 residues. The germline gives CDR1 KGHSH, CDR2 LQKENI. V lost 6 bases and J 3 bases, leaving 8 bases between the germline ends. The CDR3 is CASSPGDTGELFF. CDR3 nucleotide sequence: TGTGCCAGCTCTCCGGGGGACACCGGGGAGCTGTTTTTT.

The chain has TRBV7-8 and TRBJ2-7, with D perhaps TRBD2 (5 bases). CDR1 is SGHVS and CDR2 is FQNEAQ in the germline V gene. The CDR3 has 14 residues. V was clipped by 5 bases and J by 3 bases, with 14 bases between them. The CDR3: CASSRAPGDYEQYF. CDR3 nucleotides: TGTGCCAGCAGCCGCGCCCCCGGGGACTACGAGCAGTACTTC.

The rearrangement links TRBV7-6 to TRBJ1-1; D is ambiguous. Germline CDR1 reads SGHVS; CDR2 reads FNYEAQ. The CDR3 consists of 13 residues. V shed 1 base and J shed 4 bases, with 7 bases lying between them. As DNA, the CDR3 is TGTGCCAGCAGCTTAGGACCCCGCACTGAAGCTTTCTTT. It specifies CASSLGPRTEAFF.

The rearrangement links TRBV5-4 to TRBJ1-5; D gene ambiguous. The CDR3 extends over 13 amino acids. The ends were cut back, 4 bases at V and 6 bases at J, with 11 bases in the middle. Germline-derived CDR1 and CDR2 are SGHNT and YYREEE (reference sequence). The CDR3 reads CASSLDSGQPQHF. As DNA, the CDR3 is TGTGCCAGCAGCCTTGATAGCGGTCAGCCCCAGCATTTT.

The V and J genes are TRBV5-6 and TRBJ2-2; perhaps TRBD2 as D (6 bases). The germline V gene has CDR1 SGHDT and CDR2 YYEEEE. Trimming shortened V by 6 bases and J by 6 bases, and 15 bases separated the two germline ends. The CDR3 loop spans 14 amino acids. Here the CDR3 DNA reads TGTGCCAGCACTAGATGGGGGGAACCCGGGGAGCTGTTTTTT. It codes for CASTRWGEPGELFF.

CDR3 sequence reads: CASPGTGIHLTPLHF. In nucleotides, the CDR3 is TGTGCTAGTCCCGGGACAGGGATTCATTTGACACCCCTCCACTTT. V and J are TRBV11-3 and TRBJ1-6; 9 bases map to TRBD1. Germline CDR1 SGHNT, CDR2 YENEEA. The CDR3 has 15 amino acids.

The V gene is TRBV4-1, the J gene TRBJ2-1; 10 positions agree with TRBD2. The CDR3 is 16 amino acids. Losses at the gene ends were 2 bases for V and 8 bases for J; bases not matched to a gene: 9. Germline CDR1 and CDR2: MGHRA and YSYEKL. CDR3: CASSQPTLAGMDEQFF. The CDR3 DNA reads TGCGCCAGCAGCCAACCGACACTAGCGGGAATGGATGAGCAGTTCTTC.

This clone appeared a single time. The rearrangement joins TRBV7-8 to TRBJ2-2, with a possible D match to TRBD2 (6 bases). The CDR3 is 16 amino acids. CDR1 and CDR2 from the germline V gene are SGHVS and FQNEAQ. V dropped 3 bases and J dropped 4 bases, with 15 bases sitting between them. The CDR3: CASSFGGNRGTGELFF. The CDR3 nucleotides read TGTGCCAGCAGCTTCGGCGGGAACAGAGGCACCGGGGAGCTGTTTTTT.

This chain uses TRBV19 with TRBJ2-7, with 11 bases that match TRBD1. The CDR3 covers 14 residues. V shed 5 bases and J 7 bases; nucleotides not matched to a gene: 7. The germline V gene encodes CDR1 LNHDA and CDR2 SQIVND (reference sequence). The CDR3 DNA sequence: TGTGCCAGTAGTGCAGGACAGGGGGCACTTGAGCAGTACTTC. Translated: CASSAGQGALEQYF.

The V and J genes are TRBV7-9 and TRBJ1-2, with 9 nucleotides matching TRBD1. The CDR3 is 14 residues long. Germline CDR1 reads SEHNR; CDR2 reads FQNEAQ (reference sequence). V was clipped by 6 bases and J by 3 bases; unmatched bases: 5. CDR3 in DNA: TGTGCCAGCAGTTATGGACAGGGGCACTATGGCTACACCTTC. Amino acid sequence: CASSYGQGHYGYTF.